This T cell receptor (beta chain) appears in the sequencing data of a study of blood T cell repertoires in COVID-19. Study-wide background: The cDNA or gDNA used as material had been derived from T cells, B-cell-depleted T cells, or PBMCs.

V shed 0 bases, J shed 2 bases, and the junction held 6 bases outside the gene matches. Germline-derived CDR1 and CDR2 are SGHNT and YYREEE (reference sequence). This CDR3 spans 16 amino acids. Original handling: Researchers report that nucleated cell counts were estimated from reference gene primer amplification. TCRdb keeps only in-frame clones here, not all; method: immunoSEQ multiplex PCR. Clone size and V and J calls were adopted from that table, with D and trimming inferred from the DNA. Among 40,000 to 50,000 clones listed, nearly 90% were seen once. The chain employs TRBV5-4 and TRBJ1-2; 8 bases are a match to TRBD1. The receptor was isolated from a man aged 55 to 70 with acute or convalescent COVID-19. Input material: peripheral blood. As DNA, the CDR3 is TGTGCCAGCAGCTTGGCCCCGGACAGGGTGAACTATGGCTACACCTTC. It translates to CASSLAPDRVNYGYTF. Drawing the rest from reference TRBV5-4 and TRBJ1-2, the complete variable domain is ETGVTQSPTHLIKTRGQQVTLRCSSQSGHNTVSWYQQALGQGPQFIFQYYREEENGRGNFPPRFSGLQFPNYSSELNVNALELDDSALYLCASSLAPDRVNYGYTFGSGTRLTVV.